These T cell receptor beta chains were read from a single sample in a study of control samples from healthy donors and cancer patients. Measured with immunoSEQ multiplex PCR; TCRdb has only the in-frame clones, and not every one. The sample carries tens of thousands of clones, more than 70% recorded once. Sequenced sample: PBMCs. The source is a man aged 55 to 70 with head and neck cancer. The CDR3 runs from the conserved cysteine through the conserved F or W. D genes are given only for firm matches. A clone size is listed for some rows: how often the clone was seen (once, few, many), or a class if it is expanded.

v_gene,abundance,d_gene,j_gene,CDR3nt,CDR3aa
TRBV10-3,.,.,TRBJ2-3,TGTGCCATCAGTGAGCCCCCTAGCTATACGCAGTATTTT,CAISEPPSYTQYF
TRBV19,.,.,TRBJ2-2,TGTGCCAGTAGTATCTCTAGTAGGGGGAGAGCCGGGGAGCTGTTTTTT,CASSISSRGRAGELFF
TRBV10-1,.,.,TRBJ2-7,TGCGCCCGGCGTGGGGCGGGCCACGAGCAGTACTTC,CARRGAGHEQYF
TRBV5-1,.,TRBD2,TRBJ2-5,TGCGCCAGCTCATCGGGAGGGCGAGAGACCCAGTACTTC,CASSSGGRETQYF
TRBV9,.,.,TRBJ1-3,TGTGCCAGCAGCGTATCCACCTTCTCTGGAAACACCATATATTTT,CASSVSTFSGNTIYF
TRBV2,.,.,TRBJ2-7,TGTGCCAGCAAGCAGGGGCGGCTAGCGGAGGGCTACGAGCAGTACTTC,CASKQGRLAEGYEQYF
TRBV5-6,.,.,TRBJ1-5,TGTGCCAGCAGCTTAAGCAATCAGCCCCAGCATTTT,CASSLSNQPQHF
TRBV27,.,TRBD1,TRBJ2-1,TGTGCCAGCAGTTCCCACCGCAGGGGGAATGAGCAGTTCTTC,CASSSHRRGNEQFF
TRBV30,few,.,TRBJ2-7,TGTGCCTGGAGTGTAGATGTCGGGCCTGCCTACGAGCAGTACTTC,CAWSVDVGPAYEQYF
TRBV12-5,.,.,TRBJ2-5,TGTGCTAGTGCCAATATTTGGGCCGGGGGCCTAGAGACCCAGTACTTC,CASANIWAGGLETQYF
TRBV30,few,.,TRBJ2-2,TGTGCCTGGAACCACGGTCCAGGGGAGCTGTTTTTT,CAWNHGPGELFF
TRBV5-1,.,.,TRBJ1-1,TGCGCCAGCAGCCGCGGCGGGGGGGCTAAGCTGAACACTGAAGCTTTCTTT,CASSRGGGAKLNTEAFF
TRBV1,.,.,TRBJ1-1,TGCACCAGCAGCCAAGACGCAGGGGTGAACACTGAAGCTTTCTTT,CTSSQDAGVNTEAFF
TRBV4-1,.,TRBD2,TRBJ2-1,TGCGCCAGCCAGCCACGCGCGGGAGGTCCGGATGAGCAGTTCTTC,CASQPRAGGPDEQFF
TRBV30,.,.,TRBJ2-1,TGTGCCTGGAAAGTCCGGGGGAGTCGAGGGGCCCGAGGGCAGTTCTTC,CAWKVRGSRGARGQFF
TRBV5-1,.,.,TRBJ2-5,TGCGCCAGCAGCTTGGAATGGGAGACCCAGTACTTC,CASSLEWETQYF
TRBV6-6,.,.,TRBJ1-5,TGTGCCAGCAGTTACACGAATCAGCCCCAGCATTTT,CASSYTNQPQHF
TRBV11-2,few,.,TRBJ2-1,TGTGCCAGCAGCCCTCGGCTCAATGAGCAGTTCTTC,CASSPRLNEQFF
TRBV5-1,.,.,TRBJ2-7,TGCGCCAGCAGCCCGGGACGGCGAGCCTACGAGCAGTACTTC,CASSPGRRAYEQYF
TRBV6-5,.,.,TRBJ2-1,TGTGCCAGCTGCCCCATGGAGGGGGTCTGGGGGGAGCAGTTCTTC,CASCPMEGVWGEQFF
TRBV9,.,.,TRBJ2-3,TGTGCCAGCAGCGTGAGGGACTCAATGAATACGCAGTATTTT,CASSVRDSMNTQYF
TRBV7-6,.,TRBD2,TRBJ2-1,TGTGCCAGCAGCCTATTGACTAGCGGGAGCAATGAGCAGTTCTTC,CASSLLTSGSNEQFF
TRBV6-5,.,TRBD1,TRBJ1-4,TGTGCCAGCAGGTCCACAGGGGCGGCACAAAAACTGTTTTTT,CASRSTGAAQKLFF
TRBV5-1,.,.,TRBJ2-2,TGCGCCAGCACCTCAGAAGGTACCGGGGAGCTGTTTTTT,CASTSEGTGELFF
TRBV5-1,.,TRBD2,TRBJ2-1,TGCGCCAGCAGCTTGGGGACTAGCTCCTACAATGAGCAGTTCTTC,CASSLGTSSYNEQFF
TRBV15,.,.,TRBJ2-1,TGTGCCACCAGCAGTATAGGAAATGAGCAGTTCTTC,CATSSIGNEQFF